The subject of this entry is one T cell receptor beta chain. Its antigen remains unknown. This sample is drawn from a study of vaccination effects on CD4 cells after COVID-19. Study information: All participants had two doses of either the BNT162b2 or mRNA-1273 vaccine.

This CDR3 is 13 amino acids long. The germline CDR1 and CDR2 sequences are KGHDR and SFDVKD. V was trimmed by 8 bases and J by 1 base, leaving 10 bases between them. Viral peptide pool expansion of antigen-specific CD4+ T cells preceded sequencing in the ViraFEST assay. The culture ran for about 10 days, and then CD4+ T cells were isolated. Vaccinated recipients, who were negative for nucleocapsid antibodies, had no history of SARS-CoV-2 infection. Every well housed about 1.8 million PBMC, which grew in culture alongside around 9.8 IU/ml IL-2 and roughly 9.8 ug/ml peptides. Cultures got half-medium changes with IL-2 on days 3 and 7. The assay was immunoSEQ multiplex PCR, and TCRdb's table has in-frame clones only and misses some. The data hold roughly 20,000 clones, with about 70% observed a single time.

The rearrangement links TRBV24-1 to TRBJ1-1; D is ambiguous. The sequence was collected from a human donor who received a COVID-19 vaccine. The sample consisted of CD4+ T cells from PBMCs cultured with HCoV-229E spike peptides, taken before COVID-19 vaccination. The CDR3 nucleotides are TGTGCCACCATAGGGCGGGAGAACACTGAAGCTTTCTTT. Translated, it gives CATIGRENTEAFF.